This T cell receptor beta chain appears in the sequencing data of a study of identical twins. Each CDR3 protein gets one entry after TCRdb re-called the 5' RACE reads with MiXCR. The repertoire holds fewer than 500,000 distinct CDR3 sequences, with roughly an eighth as singletons. After removal of 4 bases from V and 5 bases from J, the junction contained 9 bases not matched to a gene. Germline assignment: CDR1 LNHNV and CDR2 YYDKDF (reference sequence). The CDR3 consists of 18 residues. The same specimen was also included in a second study, on yellow fever vaccine responses in identical twins.

The sample comprised CD4+ T cells sorted from blood. This sequence was found in a woman younger than 35 in good health. The chain is built from TRBV15 and TRBJ2-2, with 14 bases matching TRBD2. CDR3 region: CATSNPGTSGGGTGELFF. DNA of the CDR3: TGTGCCACCAGCAACCCGGGGACTAGCGGGGGTGGAACCGGGGAGCTGTTTTTT.